The clone carrying this T cell receptor (beta chain) was detected only once. This sample stems from a study of blood T cell repertoires in COVID-19. About the research overall: The United States, Italy and Spain supplied acute and convalescent COVID-19 samples. T cells, B-cell-depleted T cells, or PBMCs provided the cDNA or gDNA that served as material.

As processed by the authors: The authors estimated nucleated cell counts from reference gene primer amplification. The data were produced by immunoSEQ multiplex PCR, yet TCRdb's version contains in-frame clones alone and is incomplete. The V and J calls and the clone size are those of that table, but D and trimming were determined from the DNA. The table has a few hundred thousand clones, roughly 85% seen once. Germline CDR1 GTSNPN, CDR2 SVGIG (reference sequence). The ends were cut back, 4 bases at V and 0 bases at J, with 14 bases in the middle. This CDR3 is built from 15 residues. This rearrangement joins TRBV30 to TRBJ2-3; tentatively, D is TRBD1 (5 bases). Sequenced sample: peripheral blood. The clonotype was recovered from a woman younger than 35 with acute or convalescent COVID-19. DNA of the CDR3: TGTGCCTGGAAACAGGCGCCTTCTAGCACAGATACGCAGTATTTT. Protein: CAWKQAPSSTDTQYF.